The rows below give T cell receptor beta chains drawn from one sample of a study of CD8 T cells in ankylosing spondylitis. TCRdb re-derived calls from the 5' RACE reads in MiXCR, one entry per CDR3 protein. The table records a few hundred thousand distinct CDR3 sequences, about 10% of them present only once. Sequencing used blood, either unsorted or a sorted T cell fraction (not recorded which). These receptor sequences come from a male donor with ankylosing spondylitis or in good health (not recorded which). Each CDR3 is given without its conserved first and last residue. Fields, in order: J gene, V gene, clone size, D gene, CDR3 length, CDR3 protein. A D gene is named only where the DNA matches it firmly. Rows may omit the clone size; those that give it use once, few, many or a size class.

J gene: TRBJ1-3
V gene: TRBV3-1
clone size: few
D gene: NA
CDR3 length: 13
CDR3 protein: ASSQGSGAGNTIY

J gene: TRBJ2-7
V gene: TRBV6-1
clone size: few
D gene: TRBD1
CDR3 length: 13
CDR3 protein: ASSGGQGRTYEQY

J gene: TRBJ2-7
V gene: TRBV5-1
clone size: many
D gene: NA
CDR3 length: 12
CDR3 protein: ASRQGPSSYEQY

J gene: TRBJ2-5
V gene: TRBV19
clone size: NA
D gene: NA
CDR3 length: 10
CDR3 protein: ASSGAVETQY

J gene: TRBJ2-1
V gene: TRBV3-1
clone size: few
D gene: TRBD2
CDR3 length: 13
CDR3 protein: ATTPSGDSYNEQF

J gene: TRBJ2-7
V gene: TRBV20-1
clone size: few
D gene: NA
CDR3 length: 11
CDR3 protein: SAYGQGLSEQY

J gene: TRBJ2-2
V gene: TRBV7-6
clone size: few
D gene: TRBD1
CDR3 length: 13
CDR3 protein: ASSFGQGATGELF

J gene: TRBJ1-5
V gene: TRBV5-6
clone size: many
D gene: NA
CDR3 length: 14
CDR3 protein: ASSLGGSLSNQPQH

J gene: TRBJ2-2
V gene: TRBV12-3/TRBV12-4
clone size: many
D gene: NA
CDR3 length: 12
CDR3 protein: ASSPSVNTGELF

J gene: TRBJ2-5
V gene: TRBV12-3/TRBV12-4
clone size: NA
D gene: TRBD2
CDR3 length: 13
CDR3 protein: ASSPAGFRGEAQY

J gene: TRBJ2-6
V gene: TRBV11-2
clone size: many
D gene: NA
CDR3 length: 10
CDR3 protein: ASSFGANVLT

J gene: TRBJ2-5
V gene: TRBV13
clone size: NA
D gene: NA
CDR3 length: 13
CDR3 protein: ASSLRQVTQETQY

J gene: TRBJ2-5
V gene: TRBV27
clone size: few
D gene: TRBD1
CDR3 length: 12
CDR3 protein: ASRRTGEVETQY

J gene: TRBJ2-6
V gene: TRBV7-9
clone size: many
D gene: NA
CDR3 length: 13
CDR3 protein: ASGTGTPGANVLT

J gene: TRBJ2-1
V gene: TRBV6-5
clone size: few
D gene: NA
CDR3 length: 13
CDR3 protein: ASSYGPLSYNEQF

J gene: TRBJ1-5
V gene: TRBV7-9
clone size: NA
D gene: NA
CDR3 length: 15
CDR3 protein: ASSSRTDKGGNQPQH

J gene: TRBJ1-1
V gene: TRBV7-9
clone size: many
D gene: TRBD1
CDR3 length: 14
CDR3 protein: ASSLWWGQANTEAF

J gene: TRBJ2-7
V gene: TRBV12-3/TRBV12-4
clone size: many
D gene: NA
CDR3 length: 10
CDR3 protein: ASSPGYYEQY

J gene: TRBJ1-2
V gene: TRBV3-1
clone size: NA
D gene: NA
CDR3 length: 14
CDR3 protein: ASSQVSGDRLYGYT

J gene: TRBJ1-1
V gene: TRBV5-1
clone size: many
D gene: NA
CDR3 length: 12
CDR3 protein: ASSWATANTEAF

J gene: TRBJ2-3
V gene: TRBV7-8
clone size: many
D gene: TRBD1
CDR3 length: 15
CDR3 protein: ASSDEVRQGAPDTQY

J gene: TRBJ2-3
V gene: TRBV20-1
clone size: many
D gene: NA
CDR3 length: 13
CDR3 protein: SAREGSSFTDTQY

J gene: TRBJ1-4
V gene: TRBV20-1
clone size: many
D gene: TRBD1
CDR3 length: 10
CDR3 protein: SAISSGQLLF

J gene: TRBJ1-1
V gene: TRBV5-1
clone size: many
D gene: NA
CDR3 length: 11
CDR3 protein: ASSLSGGVSAF

J gene: TRBJ2-1
V gene: TRBV12-3/TRBV12-4
clone size: few
D gene: TRBD1
CDR3 length: 15
CDR3 protein: ASSSRSAGQGTNEQF

J gene: TRBJ2-1
V gene: TRBV7-2
clone size: NA
D gene: NA
CDR3 length: 13
CDR3 protein: ASSLGVLRGNEQF

J gene: TRBJ2-7
V gene: TRBV3-1
clone size: many
D gene: TRBD2
CDR3 length: 11
CDR3 protein: ASSFRGAYEQY

J gene: TRBJ2-6
V gene: TRBV5-5
clone size: NA
D gene: NA
CDR3 length: 13
CDR3 protein: ASSAPSSGANVLT

J gene: TRBJ2-1
V gene: TRBV5-6
clone size: many
D gene: TRBD2
CDR3 length: 15
CDR3 protein: ASSLLGASGGVNEQF

J gene: TRBJ2-1
V gene: TRBV27
clone size: few
D gene: NA
CDR3 length: 14
CDR3 protein: ASSVLDFYSYNEQF

J gene: TRBJ2-7
V gene: TRBV9
clone size: many
D gene: NA
CDR3 length: 11
CDR3 protein: ASSVDGTYEQY

J gene: TRBJ2-7
V gene: TRBV12-3/TRBV12-4
clone size: few
D gene: NA
CDR3 length: 10
CDR3 protein: ASSLTLYEQY

J gene: TRBJ1-6
V gene: TRBV6-1
clone size: many
D gene: NA
CDR3 length: 13
CDR3 protein: ASSDDSSYNSPLH

J gene: TRBJ1-1
V gene: TRBV19
clone size: many
D gene: TRBD1
CDR3 length: 13
CDR3 protein: ASSSRQGVNTEAF

J gene: TRBJ2-7
V gene: TRBV5-1
clone size: many
D gene: NA
CDR3 length: 10
CDR3 protein: ASSATSYEQY

J gene: TRBJ2-5
V gene: TRBV5-6
clone size: few
D gene: NA
CDR3 length: 12
CDR3 protein: ASTEGVWRETQY

J gene: TRBJ2-1
V gene: TRBV20-1
clone size: many
D gene: TRBD2
CDR3 length: 11
CDR3 protein: SAPSGVWNEQF

J gene: TRBJ2-5
V gene: TRBV12-3/TRBV12-4
clone size: many
D gene: TRBD1
CDR3 length: 12
CDR3 protein: ASSFRDREGTQY

J gene: TRBJ1-1
V gene: TRBV7-8
clone size: many
D gene: TRBD1
CDR3 length: 14
CDR3 protein: ASRTQGGGLNTEAF

J gene: TRBJ1-1
V gene: TRBV7-9
clone size: many
D gene: TRBD1
CDR3 length: 13
CDR3 protein: ASSSSGQGTTEAF

J gene: TRBJ2-1
V gene: TRBV20-1
clone size: many
D gene: TRBD2
CDR3 length: 13
CDR3 protein: SARESLAGRNEQF

J gene: TRBJ2-6
V gene: TRBV11-2
clone size: NA
D gene: TRBD1
CDR3 length: 16
CDR3 protein: ASSFVNRGMAGANVLT

J gene: TRBJ1-1
V gene: TRBV7-2
clone size: few
D gene: NA
CDR3 length: 13
CDR3 protein: ASSFVRTAGTEAF

J gene: TRBJ1-2
V gene: TRBV28
clone size: many
D gene: NA
CDR3 length: 12
CDR3 protein: ASSLRQANYGYT

J gene: TRBJ2-1
V gene: TRBV15
clone size: NA
D gene: TRBD1
CDR3 length: 13
CDR3 protein: ATSSPGQGRNEQF

J gene: TRBJ2-2
V gene: TRBV7-2
clone size: NA
D gene: NA
CDR3 length: 16
CDR3 protein: ASSLAGGLWGSTGELF

J gene: TRBJ1-1
V gene: TRBV29-1
clone size: few
D gene: NA
CDR3 length: 13
CDR3 protein: SVDEGTGLNTEAF

J gene: TRBJ2-7
V gene: TRBV20-1
clone size: NA
D gene: NA
CDR3 length: 14
CDR3 protein: SARDFGPGGTYEQY

J gene: TRBJ1-2
V gene: TRBV28
clone size: NA
D gene: NA
CDR3 length: 9
CDR3 protein: ASSTPGGYT

J gene: TRBJ1-4
V gene: TRBV5-5
clone size: many
D gene: NA
CDR3 length: 14
CDR3 protein: ASSPMGPRLNDKLF

J gene: TRBJ2-1
V gene: TRBV3-1
clone size: many
D gene: NA
CDR3 length: 11
CDR3 protein: ASSQLWAEEQF

J gene: TRBJ2-5
V gene: TRBV2
clone size: many
D gene: TRBD2
CDR3 length: 14
CDR3 protein: ASSDARGVTQETQY

J gene: TRBJ2-7
V gene: TRBV5-1
clone size: many
D gene: NA
CDR3 length: 12
CDR3 protein: ASSLRGLEDEQY